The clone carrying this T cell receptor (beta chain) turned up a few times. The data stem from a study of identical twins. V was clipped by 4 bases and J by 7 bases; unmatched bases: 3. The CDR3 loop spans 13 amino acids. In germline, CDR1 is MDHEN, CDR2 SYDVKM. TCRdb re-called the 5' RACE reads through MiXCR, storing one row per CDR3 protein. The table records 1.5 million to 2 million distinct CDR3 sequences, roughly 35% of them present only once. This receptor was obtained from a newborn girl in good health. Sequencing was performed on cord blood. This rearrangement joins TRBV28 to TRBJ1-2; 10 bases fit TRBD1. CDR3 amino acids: CASSSTGGRGYTF. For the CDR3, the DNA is TGTGCCAGCAGTTCGACAGGGGGCCGTGGCTACACCTTC.